The rows below give T cell receptor beta chains drawn from one sample of a study of blood T cell repertoires in COVID-19. The method was immunoSEQ multiplex PCR; TCRdb's version includes in-frame clones alone and lacks a portion of them. Of over 150,000 clones in the sample, approximately 84% were seen once. The sequenced material came from PBMCs or T cells enriched from blood (not recorded which). All receptors come from a woman in her 30s who had recovered from COVID-19. CDR3s include the opening cysteine and the closing phenylalanine or tryptophan. Fields, in order: CDR3 protein, CDR3 DNA, clone size, D gene, V gene, J gene. A D gene is named only where the DNA matches it firmly. Size tells how often a clone was seen (once, few, many) or the class of an expanded clone, and some rows leave it out.

CDR3: CASSSTGNERGTQYF
DNA: TGTGCCAGCAGTTCCACAGGGAACGAACGAGGGACCCAGTACTTC
size: .
D: .
V: TRBV6-5
J: TRBJ2-5

CDR3: CASRASGRSGDEQFF
DNA: TGTGCCAGCAGGGCTAGCGGGAGGTCTGGGGATGAGCAGTTCTTC
size: once
D: TRBD2
V: TRBV28
J: TRBJ2-1

CDR3: CASSPSKYGYTF
DNA: TGTGCCAGCAGTCCATCTAAGTATGGCTACACCTTC
size: .
D: .
V: TRBV28
J: TRBJ1-2

CDR3: CATSEGGRSPLHF
DNA: TGTGCCACCAGTGAAGGGGGTAGGTCACCCCTCCACTTT
size: few
D: .
V: TRBV24-1
J: TRBJ1-6

CDR3: CASSIGGGTYEQYF
DNA: TGTGCCAGTAGTATAGGTGGCGGAACCTACGAGCAGTACTTC
size: .
D: .
V: TRBV19
J: TRBJ2-7

CDR3: CASSHGLRGSGNTIYF
DNA: TGCGCCAGCAGCCATGGTTTACGGGGATCTGGAAACACCATATATTTT
size: .
D: .
V: TRBV4-1
J: TRBJ1-3

CDR3: CASSLYMDTGASYNSPLHF
DNA: TGTGCCAGCAGCTTGTATATGGACACAGGCGCGTCCTATAATTCACCCCTCCACTTT
size: .
D: .
V: TRBV5-4
J: TRBJ1-6

CDR3: CASSRDHSGRASGWSYEQYF
DNA: TGTGCCAGCAGCCGTGATCATAGCGGGAGGGCCTCAGGGTGGTCCTACGAGCAGTACTTC
size: few
D: TRBD2
V: TRBV6-6
J: TRBJ2-7

CDR3: CAISDGGSHGYTF
DNA: TGTGCCATCAGTGACGGGGGTTCTCATGGCTACACCTTC
size: .
D: .
V: TRBV10-3
J: TRBJ1-2

CDR3: CASSLTGTGTYEQYF
DNA: TGTGCCAGCAGCCTTACCGGGACAGGGACCTACGAGCAGTACTTC
size: .
D: TRBD1
V: TRBV14
J: TRBJ2-7